Following are 15 T cell receptor beta chains from one sample sequenced in a study of blood T cell repertoires in COVID-19. Here immunoSEQ multiplex PCR was the method, and the copy in TCRdb shows in-frame clones only, minus some. The sample lists fewer than 250,000 clones; about 90% were seen once. The sequenced material came from PBMCs or T cells enriched from blood (not recorded which). These receptors came from a woman aged 25 to 39 who had been exposed to COVID-19.

CDR3 sequence (DNA): TGTGCCAGCAGCTTCACTAGCGGGAGGTACGAGCAGTACTTC. Residues: CASSFTSGRYEQYF. The chain joins TRBV11-2 to TRBJ2-7, with 12 nucleotides matching TRBD2. The V gene's germline CDR1 is SGHAT and CDR2 FQNNGV. This CDR3 has 14 residues. V lost 3 bases and J lost 4; bases outside the gene matches: 1.

The chain recombines TRBV3-1 (or the pseudogene TRBV3-2) with TRBJ2-7; possibly TRBD1 for D (5 bases). This CDR3 comprises 14 residues. Trimming removed 5 bases from V and 3 bases from J, with 14 bases in between. Germline CDR1 reads LGHDT; CDR2 reads YNNKEL (reference sequence). CDR3 in DNA: TGTGCCAGCAGCGCTCGACAGACCGTCTACGAGCAGTACTTC. Translation gives CASSARQTVYEQYF.

The chain joins TRBV14 to TRBJ2-7, with D maybe TRBD1 (6 bases). This CDR3 region has 14 residues. Germline CDR1 is SGHDN and CDR2 is FVKESK. Trimming left V 4 bases short and J 0 bases short, with 10 bases between. Written as DNA, the CDR3 is TGTGCCAGCAGCCGTGGACAGACCTCCTACGAGCAGTACTTC. Translation gives CASSRGQTSYEQYF.

The chain carries TRBV6-5 and TRBJ2-6; D remains ambiguous. Germline V CDR1 and CDR2: MNHEY, SVGAGI. V lost 7 bases to trimming and J lost 0 bases, with 10 bases between them. The CDR3 spans 15 residues. CDR3 coding DNA: TGTGCCAGCAACCTACCGGGCTCTGGGGCCAACGTCCTGACTTTC. It translates to CASNLPGSGANVLTF.

The rearrangement joins TRBV27 to TRBJ1-2, with 7 bases matching TRBD1. With 5 bases clipped from V and 4 bases from J, the junction kept 7 bases outside the gene matches. The CDR3 contains 14 residues. Germline V gene lookup returns CDR1 MNHEY and CDR2 SMNVEV (reference sequence). CDR3 residues: CASSRGQLIYGYTF. The CDR3, as DNA: TGTGCCAGCAGTAGGGGACAGTTGATCTATGGCTACACCTTC.

V usage is TRBV3-1 (or the pseudogene TRBV3-2) and J usage is TRBJ2-3; D possibly corresponds to TRBD2 (6 bases). This CDR3 region has 15 residues. Trimming stripped 1 base from V and 0 bases from J, with 8 bases between. Germline V gives CDR1 LGHDT, CDR2 YNNKEL (reference sequence). CDR3 bases: TGTGCCAGCAGCCAAGCGAGCGGGAGCACAGATACGCAGTATTTT. This codes for CASSQASGSTDTQYF.

V usage is TRBV2 and J usage is TRBJ2-7, with D possibly matching TRBD2 (6 bases). V was clipped by 2 bases and J by 3 bases, with 8 bases between them. The CDR3 has 13 residues. Germline assignment: CDR1 SNHLY and CDR2 FYNNEI. The CDR3: CASSEMRDYEQYF. DNA of the CDR3: TGTGCCAGCAGTGAAATGCGGGACTACGAGCAGTACTTC.

The CDR3 nucleotides are TGTGCCAGCAGCCTCTCTAGCGGGAGGCACAATGAGCAGTTCTTC. It translates to CASSLSSGRHNEQFF. The chain links TRBV3-1 (or the pseudogene TRBV3-2) to TRBJ2-1, with TRBD2 matching over 11 bases. V trimming: 4 bases; J trimming: 5 bases; junction bases outside the gene matches: 4. Germline V lookup: CDR1 LGHDT, CDR2 YNNKEL (reference sequence). This CDR3 region has 15 residues.

The chain links TRBV12-2 to TRBJ2-1; TRBD1, the table's D call, was not compared with the DNA. TRBV12-2 is labeled a pseudogene. CDR3 length: 16 amino acids. CDR3 sequence: CASRLGRDRVYNEQFF. The DNA of the CDR3 is TGTGCAAGTCGCTTGGGCCGGGACAGGGTTTACAATGAGCAGTTCTTC.

The gene calls are TRBV28 and TRBJ1-3; maybe TRBD1 (5 bases). V lost 5 bases and J lost 0, with 14 bases in between. The CDR3 covers 16 residues. Germline values: CDR1 MDHEN, CDR2 SYDVKM. This CDR3 reads CASSPWDSGSGNTIYF. CDR3 coding DNA: TGTGCCAGCAGTCCGTGGGACTCAGGCTCTGGAAACACCATATATTTT.

V usage is TRBV27 and J usage is TRBJ2-2; the D gene is possibly TRBD1 (5 bases). Trimming removed 2 bases from V and 0 bases from J, with 13 bases in between. The germline CDR1 and CDR2 sequences are MNHEY and SMNVEV (reference sequence). CDR3 length: 17 residues. Written as DNA, the CDR3 is TGTGCCAGCAGTTTAGACAGAATTGGATCGAACACCGGGGAGCTGTTTTTT. It codes for CASSLDRIGSNTGELFF.

J is TRBJ2-7 and V is TRBV14; TRBD2 is a possible D gene (6 bases). Trimming took 4 bases from V and 5 from J, leaving 15 bases between them. The CDR3 length is 14 residues. Germline-derived CDR1 and CDR2 are SGHDN and FVKESK. The CDR3: CASSLNLAEHEQYF. The CDR3 bases are TGTGCCAGCAGCCTGAATTTAGCGGAGCACGAGCAGTACTTC.

The table lists this clone with a count of one. The chain recombines TRBV29-1 with TRBJ2-5, with 8 bases lining up with TRBD1. In germline, CDR1 is SQVTM, CDR2 ANQGSEA. The junction had 5 bases not matched to a gene; V was cut back by 3 bases and J by 2 bases. The CDR3 consists of 14 residues. The CDR3 DNA reads as TGCAGCGTTGATTTCAGGGGGCCTCAAGAGACCCAGTACTTC. It codes for CSVDFRGPQETQYF.

The chain has TRBV6-2 or TRBV6-3 and TRBJ2-7; D might be TRBD2 (6 bases). Germline-derived CDR1 and CDR2 are MNHEY and SVGEGT. Trimming took 0 bases from V and 6 from J, leaving 12 bases between them. This CDR3 comprises 14 residues. The CDR3 DNA sequence: TGTGCCAGCAGTTACTCGGGGCCGCGGGGCGAGCAGTACTTC. Residues: CASSYSGPRGEQYF.

V gene TRBV7-9 combines with J gene TRBJ2-2; the match to TRBD2 covers 10 bases. Germline V gene sequence: CDR1 SEHNR, CDR2 FQNEAQ (reference sequence). Trimming at V came to 5 bases and at J to 3 bases, leaving 9 bases not matched to a gene. The CDR3 extends over 17 amino acids. This CDR3 is CASSVRLAGEYTGELFF. The CDR3 DNA follows: TGTGCCAGCAGCGTGCGGCTAGCGGGAGAGTACACCGGGGAGCTGTTTTTT.